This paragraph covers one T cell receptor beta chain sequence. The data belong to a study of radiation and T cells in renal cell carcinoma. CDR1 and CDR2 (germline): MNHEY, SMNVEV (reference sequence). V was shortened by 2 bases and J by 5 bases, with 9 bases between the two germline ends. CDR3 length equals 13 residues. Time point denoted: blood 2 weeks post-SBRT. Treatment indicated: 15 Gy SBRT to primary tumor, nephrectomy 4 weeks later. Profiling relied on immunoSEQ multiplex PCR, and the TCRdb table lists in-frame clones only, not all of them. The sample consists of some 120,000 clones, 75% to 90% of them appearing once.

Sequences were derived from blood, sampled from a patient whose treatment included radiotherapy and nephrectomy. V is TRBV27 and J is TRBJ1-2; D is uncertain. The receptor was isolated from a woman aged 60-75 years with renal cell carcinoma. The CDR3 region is CASSLEWGYGYTF. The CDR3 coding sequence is TGTGCCAGCAGTTTAGAGTGGGGTTATGGCTACACCTTC.